This T cell receptor (beta chain) was profiled in a study of molecular identifiers for immune sequencing clone quantification (dated by TCRdb to the late 2010s). About the full investigation: For a replicate experiment, RNA from around 20,000 or 99,000 naive CD8 T cells was divided into five aliquots, and four of the five aliquots were sequenced. This methods study used CD8 T cells to benchmark TCR RNA copy counting and molecular-identifier clustering-based TCR repertoire sequencing (MIDCIRS). Broad study findings and their caveats: When barcode sub-clustering was left out, chimeric consensus sequences inflated TCR diversity, with chimeras reaching as high as 47%. Highly expanded clone sizes could be underestimated because identical TCR molecules may share a barcode. Clones above 20 RNA copies held over 98% of molecules in CMV-specific effector cells but under 1% in naive cells. The naive libraries included spiked-in Jurkat TCR RNA (roughly 9 copies' worth), and this RNA is not part of the donor repertoire. Even against a background of some 920,000 naive CD8 T cells, spiked-in Jurkat TCR RNA amounting to a single cell's worth was reported to be detectable. Around 2.9 recovered TCR RNA copies per cell were obtained by modeling, versus 9 to 10 by digital PCR, implying a capture efficiency of roughly 32%.

The library was prepared using PCR. The reads were generated on an Illumina HiSeq 4000. Preparation of bulk TCR libraries followed a previously described approach, with the TCR primers listed in Table S5. Total RNA was purified with the Qiagen AllPrep DNA/RNA kit. Reads from multiple sequencing runs of the same library were pooled before analysis. Per the authors' processing: Reads were retained only if their TCR constant sequence matched exactly, and those retained reads were trimmed to 150 nt and grouped according to their 12-nt molecular barcodes. Reads in each barcode group were sub-clustered using a 15% Levenshtein threshold, and a quality-weighted consensus sequence was built for each RNA molecule. Non-functional sequences were filtered out, along with any lower-count sequence sitting one edit away from another sequence. On the basis of fitting two negative binomial distributions, barcode sub-clusters with fewer than 20% of the maximum read count were discarded. TCRdb ran its own pipeline on the public reads, namely fastp trimming at Q25 and MiXCR clone calling, and kept in-frame beta chains. Each record represents a unique CDR3 protein, reported with the most common genes and DNA among its rows. The V and J calls here are based on TCRdb, not the publication. This sample is represented by about 65,000 distinct CDR3 sequences; approximately 17% of them were singletons. The ten largest make up around 1.5% of the sample.

The CDR3, from cysteine to phenylalanine, totals 14 residues. CDR3 DNA is the only sequence kept; it has 42 bases, read in frame from the first base. The germline V gene gives CDR1 as SQVTM and CDR2 as ANQGSEA. The germline ends are 16 bases apart after V is trimmed by 6 bases and J by 3 bases. This clonotype is described as medium-sized (0.01 to 0.1%). Its antigen remains undetermined. Per-base quality was not reported, and no clone a single base away is much larger than it. Libraries of naive CD8 T cells were generated from about 19,000 to 1,100,000 sorted cells, with 10%, 30% or 50% of the purified RNA used. Naive CD8 T cells were FACS-sorted as CD8+CD4-CCR7+CD45RA+ on a BD FACSAria II into RLT Plus buffer. To test detection sensitivity, Jurkat RNA equal to over nine TCR copies was added to samples of roughly 18,000-1,100,000 naive CD8 T cells. CD8 T cells were enriched with RosetteSep CD8+ T Cell Enrichment Cocktail and Ficoll-Paque, followed by ACK red cell lysis.

This TCR came from a human donor in good health. Some libraries in this study had Jurkat cell RNA spiked in. The rearranged chain carries TRBV29-1 and TRBJ2-3, with TRBD1 perhaps the D gene, on 6 matching bases. The sequencing input was naive CD8+ T cells from blood, with Jurkat cell RNA spiked in. The cell subset or site tag for this specimen amounts to: FACS-sorted CD8+CD4-CCR7+CD45RA+ naive T cells. The DNA sequence reads TGCAGCGTGCGACAGGCCCCGCGGACAGATACGCAGTATTTT. Translated, it reads CSVRQAPRTDTQYF.